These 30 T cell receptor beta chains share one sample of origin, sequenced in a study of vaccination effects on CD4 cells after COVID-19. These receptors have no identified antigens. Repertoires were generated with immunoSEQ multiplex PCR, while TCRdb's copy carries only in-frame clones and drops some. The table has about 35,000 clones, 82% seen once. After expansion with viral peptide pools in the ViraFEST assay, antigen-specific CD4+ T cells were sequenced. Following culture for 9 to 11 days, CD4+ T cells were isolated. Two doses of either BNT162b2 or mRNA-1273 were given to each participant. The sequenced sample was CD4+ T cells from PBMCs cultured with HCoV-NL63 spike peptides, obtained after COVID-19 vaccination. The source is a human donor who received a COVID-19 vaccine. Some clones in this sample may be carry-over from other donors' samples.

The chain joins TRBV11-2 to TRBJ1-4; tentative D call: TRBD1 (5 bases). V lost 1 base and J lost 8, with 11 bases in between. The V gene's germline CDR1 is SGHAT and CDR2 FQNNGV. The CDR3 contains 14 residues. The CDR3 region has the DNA TGTGCCAGCAGCTTAGGATTGACAGTGGAAAAACTGTTTTTT. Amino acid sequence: CASSLGLTVEKLFF.

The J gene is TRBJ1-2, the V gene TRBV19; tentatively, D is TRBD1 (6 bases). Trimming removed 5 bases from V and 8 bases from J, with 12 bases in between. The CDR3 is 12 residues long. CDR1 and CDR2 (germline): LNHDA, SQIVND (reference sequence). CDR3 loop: CASSPQQGGYTF. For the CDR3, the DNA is TGTGCCAGTAGTCCCCAACAGGGCGGCTACACCTTC.

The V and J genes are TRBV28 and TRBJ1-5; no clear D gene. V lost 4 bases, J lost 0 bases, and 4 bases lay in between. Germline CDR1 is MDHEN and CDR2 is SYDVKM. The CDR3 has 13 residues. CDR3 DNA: TGTGCCAGCAGTTGGGGTAGCAATCAGCCCCAGCATTTT. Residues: CASSWGSNQPQHF.

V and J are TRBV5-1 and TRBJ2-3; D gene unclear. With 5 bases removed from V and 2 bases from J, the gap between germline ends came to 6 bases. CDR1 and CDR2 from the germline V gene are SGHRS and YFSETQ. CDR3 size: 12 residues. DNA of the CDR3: TGCGCCAGCAGGCCTAACACAGATACGCAGTATTTT. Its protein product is CASRPNTDTQYF.

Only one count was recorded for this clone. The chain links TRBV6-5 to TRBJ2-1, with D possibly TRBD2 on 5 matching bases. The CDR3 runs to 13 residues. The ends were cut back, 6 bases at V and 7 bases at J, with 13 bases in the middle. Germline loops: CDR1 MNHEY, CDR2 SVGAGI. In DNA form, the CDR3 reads TGTGCCAGCAGGTTGAATTCGGGAAATGAGCAGTTCTTC. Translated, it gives CASRLNSGNEQFF.

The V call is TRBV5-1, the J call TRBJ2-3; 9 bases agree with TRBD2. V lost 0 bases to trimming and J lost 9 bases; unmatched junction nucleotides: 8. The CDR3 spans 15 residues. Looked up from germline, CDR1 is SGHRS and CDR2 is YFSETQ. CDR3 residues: CASSLALGSGGTQYF. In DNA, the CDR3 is TGCGCCAGCAGCTTGGCTTTGGGTAGCGGGGGCACGCAGTATTTT.

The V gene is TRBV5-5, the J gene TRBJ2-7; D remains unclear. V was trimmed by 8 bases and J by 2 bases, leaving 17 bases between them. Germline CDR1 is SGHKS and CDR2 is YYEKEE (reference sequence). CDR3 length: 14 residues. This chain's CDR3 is CASSVAYTAYEQYV. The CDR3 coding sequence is TGTGCCAGTTCTGTCGCGTATACAGCCTACGAGCAGTACGTC.

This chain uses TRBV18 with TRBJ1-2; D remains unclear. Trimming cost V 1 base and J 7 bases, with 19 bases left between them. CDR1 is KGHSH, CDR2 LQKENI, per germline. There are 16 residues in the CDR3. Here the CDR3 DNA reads TGTGCCAGCTCACCACTGGCGTTTCAACGGTTCCCTGGCTACACCTTC. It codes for CASSPLAFQRFPGYTF.

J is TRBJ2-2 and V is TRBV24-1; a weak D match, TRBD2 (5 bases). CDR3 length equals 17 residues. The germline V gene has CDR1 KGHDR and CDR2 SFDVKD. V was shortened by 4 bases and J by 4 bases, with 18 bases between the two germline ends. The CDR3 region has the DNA TGTGCCACCAGTGACCCTATCACGGGAATTCCCACCGGGGAGCTGTTTTTT. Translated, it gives CATSDPITGIPTGELFF.

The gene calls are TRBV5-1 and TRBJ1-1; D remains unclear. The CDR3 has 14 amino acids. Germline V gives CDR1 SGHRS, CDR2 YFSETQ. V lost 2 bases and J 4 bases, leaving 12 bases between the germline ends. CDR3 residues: CASSFRLLGTEAFF. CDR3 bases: TGCGCCAGCAGCTTTAGATTATTAGGCACTGAAGCTTTCTTT. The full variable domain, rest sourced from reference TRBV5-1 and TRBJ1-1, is KAGVTQTPRYLIKTRGQQVTLSCSPISGHRSVSWYQQTPGQGLQFLFEYFSETQRNKGNFPGRFSGRQFSNSRSEMNVSTLELGDSALYLCASSFRLLGTEAFFGQGTRLTVV.

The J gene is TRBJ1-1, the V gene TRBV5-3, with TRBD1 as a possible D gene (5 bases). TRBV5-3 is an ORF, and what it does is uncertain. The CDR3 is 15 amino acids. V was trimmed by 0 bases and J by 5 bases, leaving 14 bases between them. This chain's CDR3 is CARSLDGGPGTEAFF. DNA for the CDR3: TGTGCCAGAAGCTTGGATGGGGGACCGGGGACTGAAGCTTTCTTT.

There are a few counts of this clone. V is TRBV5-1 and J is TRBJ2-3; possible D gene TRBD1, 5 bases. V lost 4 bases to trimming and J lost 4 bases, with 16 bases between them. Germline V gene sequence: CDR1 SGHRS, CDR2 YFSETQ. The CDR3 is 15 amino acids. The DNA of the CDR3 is TGCGCCAGCAGCCGAGAAGGGGTCGGCGCAGATACGCAGTATTTT. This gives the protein CASSREGVGADTQYF.

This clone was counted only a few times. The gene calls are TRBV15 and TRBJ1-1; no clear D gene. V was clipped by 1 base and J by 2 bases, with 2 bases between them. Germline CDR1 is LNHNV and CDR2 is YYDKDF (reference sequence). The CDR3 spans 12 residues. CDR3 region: CATSRGNTEAFF. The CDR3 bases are TGTGCCACCAGCAGAGGCAACACTGAAGCTTTCTTT.

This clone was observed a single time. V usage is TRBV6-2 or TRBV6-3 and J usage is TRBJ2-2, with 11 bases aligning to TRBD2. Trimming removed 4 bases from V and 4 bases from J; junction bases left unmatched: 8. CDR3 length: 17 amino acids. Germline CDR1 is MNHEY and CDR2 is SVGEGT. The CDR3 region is CASSFASGGTFTGELFF. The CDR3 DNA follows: TGTGCCAGCAGTTTCGCTAGCGGGGGGACCTTCACCGGGGAGCTGTTTTTT.

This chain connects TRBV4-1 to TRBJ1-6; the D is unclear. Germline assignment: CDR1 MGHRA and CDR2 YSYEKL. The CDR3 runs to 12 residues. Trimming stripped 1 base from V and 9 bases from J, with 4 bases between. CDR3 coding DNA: TGCGCCAGCAGCCAAGTAACTTCACCCCTCCACTTT. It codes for CASSQVTSPLHF.

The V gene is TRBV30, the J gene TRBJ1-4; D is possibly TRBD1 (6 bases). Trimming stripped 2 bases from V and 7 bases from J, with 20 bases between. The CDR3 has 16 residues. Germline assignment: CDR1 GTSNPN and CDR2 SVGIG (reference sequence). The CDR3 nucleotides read TGTGCCTGGAGTAAACAGGGCGGGTCCTTGGGTGAAAAACTGTTTTTT. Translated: CAWSKQGGSLGEKLFF.

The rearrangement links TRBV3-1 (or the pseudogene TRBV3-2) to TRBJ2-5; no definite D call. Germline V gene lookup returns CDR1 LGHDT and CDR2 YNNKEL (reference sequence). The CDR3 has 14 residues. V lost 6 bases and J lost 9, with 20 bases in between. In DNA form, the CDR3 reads TGTGCCAGCAGAAGGGCCGCAGCCCCCAATGCCCAGTACTTC. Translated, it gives CASRRAAAPNAQYF.

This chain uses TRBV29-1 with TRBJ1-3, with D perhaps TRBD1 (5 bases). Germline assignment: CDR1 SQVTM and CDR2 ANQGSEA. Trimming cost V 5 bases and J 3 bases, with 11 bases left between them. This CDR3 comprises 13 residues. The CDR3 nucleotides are TGCAGCGTTAAGGGGATGGGTGGAAACACCATATATTTT. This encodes CSVKGMGGNTIYF.

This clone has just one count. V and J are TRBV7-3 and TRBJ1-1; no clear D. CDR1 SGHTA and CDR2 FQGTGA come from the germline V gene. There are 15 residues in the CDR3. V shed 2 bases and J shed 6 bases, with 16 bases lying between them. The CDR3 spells CASSLSYSGGSEAFF. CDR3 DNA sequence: TGTGCCAGCAGCTTATCGTACTCGGGCGGCTCTGAAGCTTTCTTT. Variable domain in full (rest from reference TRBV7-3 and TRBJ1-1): GAGVSQTPSNKVTEKGKYVELRCDPISGHTALYWYRQSLGQGPEFLIYFQGTGAADDSGLPNDRFFAVRPEGSVSTLKIQRTERGDSAVYLCASSLSYSGGSEAFFGQGTRLTVV.

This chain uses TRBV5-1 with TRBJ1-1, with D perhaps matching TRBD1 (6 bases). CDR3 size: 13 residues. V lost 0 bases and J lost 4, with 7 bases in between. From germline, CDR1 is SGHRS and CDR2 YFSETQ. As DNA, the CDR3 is TGCGCCAGCAGCTTGGAAGGGGGCACTGAAGCTTTCTTT. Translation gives CASSLEGGTEAFF. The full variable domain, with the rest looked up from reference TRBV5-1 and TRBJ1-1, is KAGVTQTPRYLIKTRGQQVTLSCSPISGHRSVSWYQQTPGQGLQFLFEYFSETQRNKGNFPGRFSGRQFSNSRSEMNVSTLELGDSALYLCASSLEGGTEAFFGQGTRLTVV.

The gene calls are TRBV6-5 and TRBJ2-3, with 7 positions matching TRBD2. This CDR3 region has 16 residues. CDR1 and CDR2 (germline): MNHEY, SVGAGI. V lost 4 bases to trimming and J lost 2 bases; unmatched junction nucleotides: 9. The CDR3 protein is CASSSETSGITDTQYF. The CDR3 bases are TGTGCCAGCAGTTCTGAGACAAGCGGGATCACAGATACGCAGTATTTT.

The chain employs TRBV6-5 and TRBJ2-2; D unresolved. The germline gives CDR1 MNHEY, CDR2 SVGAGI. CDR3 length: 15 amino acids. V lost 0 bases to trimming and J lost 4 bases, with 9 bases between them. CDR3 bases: TGTGCCAGCAGTTACTCCTTTGGACGCACCGGGGAGCTGTTTTTT. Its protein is CASSYSFGRTGELFF.

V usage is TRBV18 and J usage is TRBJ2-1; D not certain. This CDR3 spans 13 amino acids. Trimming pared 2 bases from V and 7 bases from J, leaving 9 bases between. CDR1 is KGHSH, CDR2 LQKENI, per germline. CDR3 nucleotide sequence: TGTGCCAGCTCACCAGGCGTAGGGAATGAGCAGTTCTTC. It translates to CASSPGVGNEQFF. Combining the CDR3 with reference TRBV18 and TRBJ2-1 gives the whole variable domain NAGVMQNPRHLVRRRGQEARLRCSPMKGHSHVYWYRQLPEEGLKFMVYLQKENIIDESGMPKERFSAEFPKEGPSILRIQQVVRGDSAAYFCASSPGVGNEQFFGPGTRLTVL.

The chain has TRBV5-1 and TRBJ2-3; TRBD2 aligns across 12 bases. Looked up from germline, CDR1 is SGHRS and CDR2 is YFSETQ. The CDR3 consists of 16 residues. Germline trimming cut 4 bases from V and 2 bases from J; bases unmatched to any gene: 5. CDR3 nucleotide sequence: TGCGCCAGCAGCGGGCTAGCGGGGGGGATCACAGATACGCAGTATTTT. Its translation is CASSGLAGGITDTQYF. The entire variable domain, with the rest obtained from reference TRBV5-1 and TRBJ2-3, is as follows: KAGVTQTPRYLIKTRGQQVTLSCSPISGHRSVSWYQQTPGQGLQFLFEYFSETQRNKGNFPGRFSGRQFSNSRSEMNVSTLELGDSALYLCASSGLAGGITDTQYFGPGTRLTVL.

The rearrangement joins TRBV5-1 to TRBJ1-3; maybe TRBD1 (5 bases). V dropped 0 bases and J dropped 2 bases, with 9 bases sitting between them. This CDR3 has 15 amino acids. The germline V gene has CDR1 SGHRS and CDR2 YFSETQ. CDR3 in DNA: TGCGCCAGCAGCTTGGCCGGGACGCCTGGAAACACCATATATTTT. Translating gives CASSLAGTPGNTIYF.

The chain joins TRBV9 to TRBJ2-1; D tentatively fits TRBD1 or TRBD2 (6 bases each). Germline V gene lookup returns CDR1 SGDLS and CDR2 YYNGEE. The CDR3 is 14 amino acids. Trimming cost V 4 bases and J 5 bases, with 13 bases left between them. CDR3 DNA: TGTGCCAGCAGCCGGGGGCCCAGAGACAATGAGCAGTTCTTC. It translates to CASSRGPRDNEQFF.

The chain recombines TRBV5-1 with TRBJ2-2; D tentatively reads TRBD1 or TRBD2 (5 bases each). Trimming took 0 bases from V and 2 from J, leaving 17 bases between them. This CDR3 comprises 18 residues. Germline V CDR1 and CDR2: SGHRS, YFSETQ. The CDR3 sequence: CASSLDDTLGVNTGELFF. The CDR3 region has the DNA TGCGCCAGCAGCTTGGATGATACTTTGGGGGTTAACACCGGGGAGCTGTTTTTT.

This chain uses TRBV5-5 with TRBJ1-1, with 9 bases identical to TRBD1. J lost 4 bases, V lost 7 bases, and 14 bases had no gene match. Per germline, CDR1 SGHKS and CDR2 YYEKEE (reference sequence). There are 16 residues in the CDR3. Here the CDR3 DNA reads TGTGCCAGCCACCTCTACGGGACAGGGCCCAGCACTGAAGCTTTCTTT. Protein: CASHLYGTGPSTEAFF. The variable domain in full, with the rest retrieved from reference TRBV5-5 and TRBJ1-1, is DAGVTQSPTHLIKTRGQQVTLRCSPISGHKSVSWYQQVLGQGPQFIFQYYEKEERGRGNFPDRFSARQFPNYSSELNVNALLLGDSALYLCASHLYGTGPSTEAFFGQGTRLTVV.

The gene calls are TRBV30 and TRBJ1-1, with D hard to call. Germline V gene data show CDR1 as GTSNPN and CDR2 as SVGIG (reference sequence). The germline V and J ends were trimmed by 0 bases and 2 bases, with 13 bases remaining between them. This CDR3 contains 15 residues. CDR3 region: CAWSVRGRGNTEAFF. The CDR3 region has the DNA TGTGCCTGGAGTGTACGGGGTCGGGGAAACACTGAAGCTTTCTTT.

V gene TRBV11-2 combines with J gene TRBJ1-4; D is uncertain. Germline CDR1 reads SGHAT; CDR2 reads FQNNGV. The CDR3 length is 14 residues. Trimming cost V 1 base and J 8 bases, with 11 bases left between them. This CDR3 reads CASSLVFRGEKLFF. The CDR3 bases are TGTGCCAGCAGCTTAGTTTTCCGCGGGGAAAAACTGTTTTTT. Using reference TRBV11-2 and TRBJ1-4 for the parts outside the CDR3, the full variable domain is EAGVAQSPRYKIIEKRQSVAFWCNPISGHATLYWYQQILGQGPKLLIQFQNNGVVDDSQLPKDRFSAERLKGVDSTLKIQPAKLEDSAVYLCASSLVFRGEKLFFGSGTQLSVL.